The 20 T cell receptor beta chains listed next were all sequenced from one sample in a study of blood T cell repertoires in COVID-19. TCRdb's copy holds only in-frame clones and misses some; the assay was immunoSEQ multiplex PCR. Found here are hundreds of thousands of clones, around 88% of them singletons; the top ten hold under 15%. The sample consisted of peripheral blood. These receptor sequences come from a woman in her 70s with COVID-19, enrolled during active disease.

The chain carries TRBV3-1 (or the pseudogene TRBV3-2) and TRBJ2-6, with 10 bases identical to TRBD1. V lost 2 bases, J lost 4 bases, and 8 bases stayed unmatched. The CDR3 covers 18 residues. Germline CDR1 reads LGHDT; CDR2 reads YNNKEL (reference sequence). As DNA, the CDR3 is TGTGCCAGCAGCCAACTGGGGACAGGGGTGGAAGGGGCCAACGTCCTGACTTTC. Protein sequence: CASSQLGTGVEGANVLTF.

Here the CDR3 DNA reads TGTGCCAGCAGTGAAATCAGACAGGGTACTGAAGCTTTCTTT. It specifies CASSEIRQGTEAFF. The chain links TRBV6-1 to TRBJ1-1, with 7 bases lining up with TRBD1. The CDR3 totals 14 residues. Unmatched junction bases numbered 5, after V lost 2 bases and J lost 5 bases. Looked up from germline, CDR1 is MNHNS and CDR2 is SASEGT.

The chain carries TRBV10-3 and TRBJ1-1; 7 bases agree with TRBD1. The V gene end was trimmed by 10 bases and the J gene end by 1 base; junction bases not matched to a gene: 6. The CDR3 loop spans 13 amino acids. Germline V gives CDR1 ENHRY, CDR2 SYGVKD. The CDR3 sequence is CATTGQQNTEAFF. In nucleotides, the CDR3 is TGTGCCACCACGGGACAGCAGAACACTGAAGCTTTCTTT.

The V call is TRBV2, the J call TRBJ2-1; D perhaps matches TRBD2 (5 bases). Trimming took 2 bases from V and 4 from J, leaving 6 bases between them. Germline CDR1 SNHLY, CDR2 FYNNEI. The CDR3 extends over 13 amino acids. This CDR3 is CASSETRYNEQFF. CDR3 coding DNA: TGTGCCAGCAGTGAAACTAGATACAATGAGCAGTTCTTC. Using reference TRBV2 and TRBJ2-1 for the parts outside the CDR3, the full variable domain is EPEVTQTPSHQVTQMGQEVILRCVPISNHLYFYWYRQILGQKVEFLVSFYNNEISEKSEIFDDQFSVERPDGSNFTLKIRSTKLEDSAMYFCASSETRYNEQFFGPGTRLTVL.

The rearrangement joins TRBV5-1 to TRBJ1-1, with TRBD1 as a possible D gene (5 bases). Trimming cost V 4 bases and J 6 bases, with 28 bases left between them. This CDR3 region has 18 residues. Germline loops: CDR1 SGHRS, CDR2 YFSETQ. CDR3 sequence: CASSRAGTPRAWEAEAFF. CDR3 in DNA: TGCGCCAGCAGCAGGGCCGGGACTCCTCGGGCCTGGGAGGCTGAAGCTTTCTTT.

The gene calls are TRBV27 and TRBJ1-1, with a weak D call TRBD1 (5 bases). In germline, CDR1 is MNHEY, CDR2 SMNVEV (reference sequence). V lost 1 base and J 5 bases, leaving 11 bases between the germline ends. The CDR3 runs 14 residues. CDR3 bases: TGTGCCAGCAGTTTATTCGACGGGGGAACTGAAGCTTTCTTT. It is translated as CASSLFDGGTEAFF.

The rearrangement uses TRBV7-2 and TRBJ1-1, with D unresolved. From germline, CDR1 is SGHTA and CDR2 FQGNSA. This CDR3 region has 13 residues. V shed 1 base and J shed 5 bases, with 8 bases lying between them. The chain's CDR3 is CASSLVYETEAFF. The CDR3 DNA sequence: TGTGCCAGCAGCTTAGTATACGAGACTGAAGCTTTCTTT. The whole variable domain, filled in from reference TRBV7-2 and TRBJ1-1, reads GAGVSQSPSNKVTEKGKDVELRCDPISGHTALYWYRQSLGQGLEFLIYFQGNSAPDKSGLPSDRFSAERTGGSVSTLTIQRTQQEDSAVYLCASSLVYETEAFFGQGTRLTVV.

The DNA for the CDR3 is TGTGCCAGCAGTTTGGCCGGGGACAGGGGATTTGGAAAACTGTTTTTT. It translates to CASSLAGDRGFGKLFF. The V and J genes are TRBV6-2 or TRBV6-3 and TRBJ1-4; TRBD1 matches 10 bases. Germline lookup yields CDR1 MNHEY and CDR2 SVGEGT. The CDR3 extends over 16 amino acids. With 4 bases clipped from V and 10 bases from J, the junction kept 12 bases outside the gene matches.

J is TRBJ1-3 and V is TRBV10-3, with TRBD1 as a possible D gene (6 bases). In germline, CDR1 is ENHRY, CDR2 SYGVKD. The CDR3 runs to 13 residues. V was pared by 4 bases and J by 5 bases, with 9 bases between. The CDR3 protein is CAISGQDRNTIYF. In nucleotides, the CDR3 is TGTGCCATCAGTGGACAGGATAGAAACACCATATATTTT.

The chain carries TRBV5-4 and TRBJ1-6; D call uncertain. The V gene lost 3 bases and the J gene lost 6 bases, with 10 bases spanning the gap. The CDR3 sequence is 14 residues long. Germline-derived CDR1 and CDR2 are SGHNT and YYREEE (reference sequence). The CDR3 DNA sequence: TGTGCCAGCAGCTACTTCAACCCTAATTCACCCCTCCACTTT. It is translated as CASSYFNPNSPLHF.

CDR3 protein: CASSTRTGVYTGELFF. The CDR3 region has the DNA TGTGCCAGCAGCACACGGACAGGGGTATACACCGGGGAGCTGTTTTTT. The chain joins TRBV11-2 to TRBJ2-2; 9 bases are shared with TRBD1. Trimming took 5 bases from V and 3 from J; bases not matched to a gene: 7. This CDR3 comprises 16 residues. Germline V gene sequence: CDR1 SGHAT, CDR2 FQNNGV.

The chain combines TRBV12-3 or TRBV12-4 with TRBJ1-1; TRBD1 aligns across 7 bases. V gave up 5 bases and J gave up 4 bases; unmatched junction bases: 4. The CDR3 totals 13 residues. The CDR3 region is CASSLQGITEAFF. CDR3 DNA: TGTGCCAGCAGTCTACAGGGGATCACTGAAGCTTTCTTT.

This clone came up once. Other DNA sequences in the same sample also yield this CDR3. For the CDR3, the DNA is TGTGCCACCAGTGACCCGGGACAGGGCTATGGCTACACCTTC. This translates into CATSDPGQGYGYTF. The chain combines TRBV24-1 with TRBJ1-2, with 9 bases fitting TRBD1. The germline V gene encodes CDR1 KGHDR and CDR2 SFDVKD. V lost 4 bases to trimming and J lost 4 bases; unmatched junction nucleotides: 3. The length of the CDR3 is 14 residues.

Here the CDR3 reads CASSFGTGGSNGYTF. CDR3 in DNA: TGTGCCAGCAGCTTCGGGACAGGGGGGTCAAATGGCTACACCTTC. The chain recombines TRBV9 with TRBJ1-2, with 11 bases matching TRBD1. CDR3 length: 15 residues. Germline V gene sequence: CDR1 SGDLS, CDR2 YYNGEE. The V gene end was trimmed by 4 bases and the J gene end by 6 bases; junction bases not matched to a gene: 8.

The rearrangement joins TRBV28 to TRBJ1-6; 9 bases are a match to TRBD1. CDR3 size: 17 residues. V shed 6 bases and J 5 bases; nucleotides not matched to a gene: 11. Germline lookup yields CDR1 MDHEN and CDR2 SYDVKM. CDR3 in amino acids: CASSHRQGGWDNSPLHF. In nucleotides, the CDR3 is TGTGCCAGCAGCCACAGACAGGGGGGATGGGATAATTCACCCCTCCACTTT.

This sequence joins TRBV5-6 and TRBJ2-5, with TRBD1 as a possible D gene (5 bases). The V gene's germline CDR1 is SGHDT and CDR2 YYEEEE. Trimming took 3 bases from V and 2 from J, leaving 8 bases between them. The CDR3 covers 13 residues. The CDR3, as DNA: TGTGCCAGCAGCTGGGGCAGGCAAGAGACCCAGTACTTC. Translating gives CASSWGRQETQYF.

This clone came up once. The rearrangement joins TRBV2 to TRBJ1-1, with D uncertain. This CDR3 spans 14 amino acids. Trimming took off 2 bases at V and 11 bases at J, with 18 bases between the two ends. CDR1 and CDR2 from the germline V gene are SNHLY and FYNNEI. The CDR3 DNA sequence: TGTGCCAGCAGTGAAAGTTCCCGATCAAGTGCGGCTTTCTTT. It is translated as CASSESSRSSAAFF. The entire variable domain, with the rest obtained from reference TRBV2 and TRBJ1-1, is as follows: EPEVTQTPSHQVTQMGQEVILRCVPISNHLYFYWYRQILGQKVEFLVSFYNNEISEKSEIFDDQFSVERPDGSNFTLKIRSTKLEDSAMYFCASSESSRSSAAFFGQGTRLTVV.

CDR3 nucleotide sequence: TGTGCCAGCAGCGTAGAAGGTGGGACAGGGTCCGAGCAGTACTTC. Amino acid sequence: CASSVEGGTGSEQYF. The chain employs TRBV9 and TRBJ2-7; 9 bases agree with TRBD1. This CDR3 has 15 amino acids. The V segment lost 0 bases and the J segment 6 bases; nucleotides outside the gene matches: 7. From germline, CDR1 is SGDLS and CDR2 YYNGEE. Supplemented by reference TRBV9 and TRBJ2-7, the full variable domain reads DSGVTQTPKHLITATGQRVTLRCSPRSGDLSVYWYQQSLDQGLQFLIQYYNGEERAKGNILERFSAQQFPDLHSELNLSSLELGDSALYFCASSVEGGTGSEQYFGPGTRLTVT.

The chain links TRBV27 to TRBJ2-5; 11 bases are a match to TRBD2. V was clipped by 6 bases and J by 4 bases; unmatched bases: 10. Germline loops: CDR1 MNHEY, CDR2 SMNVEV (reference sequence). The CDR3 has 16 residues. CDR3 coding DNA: TGTGCCAGCAGCCATACTAATAGCGGGGGGGTAGAGACCCAGTACTTC. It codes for CASSHTNSGGVETQYF.

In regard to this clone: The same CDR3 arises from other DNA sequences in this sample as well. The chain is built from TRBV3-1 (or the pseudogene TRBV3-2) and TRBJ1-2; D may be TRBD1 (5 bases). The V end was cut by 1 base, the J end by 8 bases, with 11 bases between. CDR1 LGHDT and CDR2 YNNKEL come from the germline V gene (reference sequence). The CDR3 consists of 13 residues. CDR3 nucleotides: TGTGCCAGCAGCCAAGCTGGGGGGGGAGGCTACACCTTC. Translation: CASSQAGGGGYTF.